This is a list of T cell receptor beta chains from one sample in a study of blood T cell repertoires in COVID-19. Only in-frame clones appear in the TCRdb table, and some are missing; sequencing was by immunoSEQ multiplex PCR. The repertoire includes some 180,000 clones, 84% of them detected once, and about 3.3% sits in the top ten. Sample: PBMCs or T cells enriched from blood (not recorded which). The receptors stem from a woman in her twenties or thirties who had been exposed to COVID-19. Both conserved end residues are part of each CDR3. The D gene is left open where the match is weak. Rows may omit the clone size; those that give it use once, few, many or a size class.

cdr3_aa: CATKDSVTGELFF; cdr3_nt: TGTGCCACCAAAGACAGTGTGACCGGGGAGCTGTTTTTT; d_call: NA; v_call: TRBV24-1; j_call: TRBJ2-2; clone_size: NA
cdr3_aa: CASSEWAGTNEKLFF; cdr3_nt: TGTGCCAGCAGTGAATGGGCAGGGACTAATGAAAAACTGTTTTTT; d_call: NA; v_call: TRBV25-1; j_call: TRBJ1-4; clone_size: few
cdr3_aa: CASSRPGGEEKLFF; cdr3_nt: TGTGCCAGCAGTAGGCCGGGGGGCGAGGAAAAACTGTTTTTT; d_call: NA; v_call: TRBV27; j_call: TRBJ1-4; clone_size: NA
cdr3_aa: CASSVSSGGPYNEQFF; cdr3_nt: TGTGCCAGCAGTGTAAGTAGCGGGGGACCCTACAATGAGCAGTTCTTC; d_call: TRBD2; v_call: TRBV9; j_call: TRBJ2-1; clone_size: NA
cdr3_aa: CASSEEVLSNYGYTF; cdr3_nt: TGTGCCAGCAGTGAAGAAGTCTTGAGTAACTATGGCTACACCTTC; d_call: NA; v_call: TRBV25-1; j_call: TRBJ1-2; clone_size: NA
cdr3_aa: CASSFDRVGYGYTF; cdr3_nt: TGTGCCAGCAGCTTCGACAGGGTAGGCTATGGCTACACCTTC; d_call: TRBD1; v_call: TRBV5-4; j_call: TRBJ1-2; clone_size: NA
cdr3_aa: CASSVRLNQPQHF; cdr3_nt: TGTGCCAGCAGTGTGCGGCTCAATCAGCCCCAGCATTTT; d_call: NA; v_call: TRBV6-4; j_call: TRBJ1-5; clone_size: few
cdr3_aa: CASSGSLGSEKLFF; cdr3_nt: TGTGCCAGCAGCGGATCCCTAGGGAGTGAAAAACTGTTTTTT; d_call: NA; v_call: TRBV5-6; j_call: TRBJ1-4; clone_size: NA
cdr3_aa: CASSSVGNQPQHF; cdr3_nt: TGTGCCAGCAGTTCTGTCGGCAATCAGCCCCAGCATTTT; d_call: NA; v_call: TRBV12-3/TRBV12-4; j_call: TRBJ1-5; clone_size: few
cdr3_aa: CASSTQGTPYEQYF; cdr3_nt: TGTGCCAGCAGTACACAGGGGACGCCTTACGAGCAGTACTTC; d_call: TRBD1; v_call: TRBV2; j_call: TRBJ2-7; clone_size: NA
cdr3_aa: CASSRQSNQPQHF; cdr3_nt: TGTGCCAGCAGTCGACAATCCAATCAGCCCCAGCATTTT; d_call: NA; v_call: TRBV12-3/TRBV12-4; j_call: TRBJ1-5; clone_size: NA
cdr3_aa: CATSRDLTGDGYTF; cdr3_nt: TGTGCCACCAGCAGAGATCTTACGGGGGATGGCTACACCTTC; d_call: NA; v_call: TRBV15; j_call: TRBJ1-2; clone_size: NA
cdr3_aa: CASSWTSGADTQYF; cdr3_nt: TGTGCCAGCAGCTGGACTAGCGGGGCAGATACGCAGTATTTT; d_call: TRBD2; v_call: TRBV7-6; j_call: TRBJ2-3; clone_size: NA
cdr3_aa: CASSVGQGNYGYTF; cdr3_nt: TGTGCCAGCAGTGTGGGACAGGGAAACTATGGCTACACCTTC; d_call: TRBD1; v_call: TRBV27; j_call: TRBJ1-2; clone_size: NA
cdr3_aa: CASSYSQGDGYEQYF; cdr3_nt: TGTGCCAGCAGTTACTCTCAGGGGGATGGCTACGAGCAGTACTTC; d_call: TRBD1; v_call: TRBV6-2/TRBV6-3; j_call: TRBJ2-7; clone_size: NA
cdr3_aa: CASSLAFDSGANVLTF; cdr3_nt: TGTGCCAGCAGCTTGGCTTTTGACTCTGGGGCCAACGTCCTGACTTTC; d_call: NA; v_call: TRBV7-9; j_call: TRBJ2-6; clone_size: NA
cdr3_aa: CASSRGQYGGTDTQYF; cdr3_nt: TGCGCCAGCAGCCGTGGACAGTACGGTGGCACAGATACGCAGTATTTT; d_call: NA; v_call: TRBV5-1; j_call: TRBJ2-3; clone_size: NA
cdr3_aa: CASSLRQTTNEKLFF; cdr3_nt: TGTGCCAGCAGCTTAAGACAGACAACTAATGAAAAACTGTTTTTT; d_call: NA; v_call: TRBV5-6; j_call: TRBJ1-4; clone_size: NA
cdr3_aa: CASSSGQGYYEQYF; cdr3_nt: TGTGCCAGCAGCTCGGGACAGGGGTACTACGAGCAGTACTTC; d_call: TRBD1; v_call: TRBV11-2; j_call: TRBJ2-7; clone_size: NA
cdr3_aa: CASSSTPGYNEQFF; cdr3_nt: TGTGCCAGCAGCTCCACACCAGGGTACAATGAGCAGTTCTTC; d_call: NA; v_call: TRBV7-8; j_call: TRBJ2-1; clone_size: few
cdr3_aa: CASSQEPGGDTEAFF; cdr3_nt: TGTGCCAGCAGCCAAGAGCCCGGAGGGGACACTGAAGCTTTCTTT; d_call: NA; v_call: TRBV3-1/TRBV3-2; j_call: TRBJ1-1; clone_size: NA
cdr3_aa: CASQVGALSYEQYF; cdr3_nt: TGTGCCAGCCAGGTGGGGGCCCTGTCCTACGAGCAGTACTTC; d_call: NA; v_call: TRBV2; j_call: TRBJ2-7; clone_size: once
cdr3_aa: CASSYSEQGQSGYTF; cdr3_nt: TGTGCCAGCAGTTACTCTGAACAGGGGCAAAGCGGCTACACCTTC; d_call: TRBD1; v_call: TRBV6-5; j_call: TRBJ1-2; clone_size: NA
cdr3_aa: CASSGQGAGGYTF; cdr3_nt: TGCGCCAGCAGTGGCCAGGGGGCAGGCGGCTACACCTTC; d_call: TRBD1; v_call: TRBV10-1; j_call: TRBJ1-2; clone_size: once
cdr3_aa: CASSLGAGGRDEQFF; cdr3_nt: TGTGCCAGCAGCTTAGGAGCGGGGGGGCGGGATGAGCAGTTCTTC; d_call: TRBD2; v_call: TRBV11-2; j_call: TRBJ2-1; clone_size: NA
cdr3_aa: CASSRGTGALANEKLFF; cdr3_nt: TGCGCCAGCAGCCGAGGGACAGGGGCGCTGGCTAATGAAAAACTGTTTTTT; d_call: TRBD1; v_call: TRBV4-3; j_call: TRBJ1-4; clone_size: NA
cdr3_aa: CASSFLADNEQFF; cdr3_nt: TGCGCCAGCAGCTTCCTAGCGGACAATGAGCAGTTCTTC; d_call: TRBD2; v_call: TRBV5-1; j_call: TRBJ2-1; clone_size: NA
cdr3_aa: CASTRPGMMNTEAFF; cdr3_nt: TGTGCCAGCACCCGTCCGGGGATGATGAACACTGAAGCTTTCTTT; d_call: NA; v_call: TRBV27; j_call: TRBJ1-1; clone_size: NA
cdr3_aa: CASRLPTGTLNTEAFF; cdr3_nt: TGTGCCAGCAGGCTCCCAACCGGGACACTGAACACTGAAGCTTTCTTT; d_call: NA; v_call: TRBV11-2; j_call: TRBJ1-1; clone_size: NA
cdr3_aa: CASSLGTSGGVYEQYF; cdr3_nt: TGTGCCAGCAGCTTGGGGACTAGCGGAGGAGTCTACGAGCAGTACTTC; d_call: TRBD2; v_call: TRBV5-4; j_call: TRBJ2-7; clone_size: NA
cdr3_aa: CASSLLAGGPGEQFF; cdr3_nt: TGTGCCAGCAGTCTCCTGGCGGGGGGGCCGGGAGAGCAGTTCTTC; d_call: TRBD2; v_call: TRBV27; j_call: TRBJ2-1; clone_size: once
cdr3_aa: CASSPQGYGADTQYF; cdr3_nt: TGCGCCAGCAGCCCACAGGGTTATGGCGCAGATACGCAGTATTTT; d_call: NA; v_call: TRBV5-1; j_call: TRBJ2-3; clone_size: NA
cdr3_aa: CASSLRSDRAGNTIYF; cdr3_nt: TGTGCCAGCAGCCTCCGGTCGGACAGGGCAGGAAACACCATATATTTT; d_call: TRBD1; v_call: TRBV7-9; j_call: TRBJ1-3; clone_size: NA
cdr3_aa: CASSQDSGTGHEPLHF; cdr3_nt: TGCGCCAGCAGCCAAGATAGTGGGACAGGGCATGAACCCCTCCACTTT; d_call: TRBD1; v_call: TRBV4-3; j_call: TRBJ1-6; clone_size: NA
cdr3_aa: CASHGDRVGSGGYTF; cdr3_nt: TGTGCCAGCCATGGGGACAGGGTGGGTTCAGGTGGCTACACCTTC; d_call: TRBD1; v_call: TRBV2; j_call: TRBJ1-2; clone_size: NA
cdr3_aa: CASSQTSGAETQYF; cdr3_nt: TGTGCCAGCAGTCAGACTAGCGGGGCGGAGACCCAGTACTTC; d_call: TRBD2; v_call: TRBV6-2/TRBV6-3; j_call: TRBJ2-5; clone_size: NA
cdr3_aa: CASSQDSGTGELFF; cdr3_nt: TGCGCCAGCAGCCAAGATTCCGGTACCGGGGAGCTGTTTTTT; d_call: NA; v_call: TRBV4-3; j_call: TRBJ2-2; clone_size: NA
cdr3_aa: CASSQTGMSAEAFF; cdr3_nt: TGTGCCAGCAGTCAGACAGGGATGTCAGCTGAAGCTTTCTTT; d_call: TRBD1; v_call: TRBV25-1; j_call: TRBJ1-1; clone_size: once
cdr3_aa: CASTLGTSNYNEQFF; cdr3_nt: TGTGCCAGCACTCTCGGGACTAGCAACTACAATGAGCAGTTCTTC; d_call: TRBD2; v_call: TRBV7-3; j_call: TRBJ2-1; clone_size: NA
cdr3_aa: CASSQSRGQIGYGYTF; cdr3_nt: TGCGCCAGCAGCCAGTCCAGGGGGCAAATTGGATATGGCTACACCTTC; d_call: TRBD1; v_call: TRBV4-1; j_call: TRBJ1-2; clone_size: NA
cdr3_aa: CASSYGGGNGYEQYF; cdr3_nt: TGTGCCAGCAGTTATGGCGGGGGGAACGGCTACGAGCAGTACTTC; d_call: TRBD2; v_call: TRBV6-5; j_call: TRBJ2-7; clone_size: NA
cdr3_aa: CASSTNQIYRGRNTIYF; cdr3_nt: TGTGCCAGCAGCACAAACCAGATCTACAGGGGAAGAAACACCATATATTTT; d_call: TRBD1; v_call: TRBV7-2; j_call: TRBJ1-3; clone_size: NA
cdr3_aa: CSVEWSGDTQYF; cdr3_nt: TGCAGCGTTGAGTGGAGCGGAGATACGCAGTATTTT; d_call: NA; v_call: TRBV29-1; j_call: TRBJ2-3; clone_size: few
cdr3_aa: CASTKGSSGGAPGPGNEQFF; cdr3_nt: TGTGCCAGCACAAAAGGTTCGAGCGGGGGGGCACCGGGGCCGGGCAATGAGCAGTTCTTC; d_call: TRBD2; v_call: TRBV9; j_call: TRBJ2-1; clone_size: NA
cdr3_aa: CASSQEYRVADTQYF; cdr3_nt: TGCGCCAGCAGCCAAGAGTACAGGGTGGCAGATACGCAGTATTTT; d_call: NA; v_call: TRBV4-3; j_call: TRBJ2-3; clone_size: NA
cdr3_aa: CASSKSGGRPHSPLHF; cdr3_nt: TGTGCCAGCAGCAAAAGTGGAGGGAGACCGCATTCACCCCTCCACTTT; d_call: NA; v_call: TRBV21-1; j_call: TRBJ1-6; clone_size: few
cdr3_aa: CASSSGERGFRDEQFF; cdr3_nt: TGTGCCAGCAGCTCCGGAGAGCGGGGGTTCCGGGATGAGCAGTTCTTC; d_call: TRBD2; v_call: TRBV6-2/TRBV6-3; j_call: TRBJ2-1; clone_size: NA
cdr3_aa: CAWSKPSNYGYTF; cdr3_nt: TGTGCCTGGAGCAAGCCTTCTAACTATGGCTACACCTTC; d_call: NA; v_call: TRBV30; j_call: TRBJ1-2; clone_size: NA
cdr3_aa: CASSYGIQRQETQYF; cdr3_nt: TGTGCCAGCAGTTACGGTATACAGAGACAAGAGACCCAGTACTTC; d_call: NA; v_call: TRBV6-5; j_call: TRBJ2-5; clone_size: NA
cdr3_aa: CAWSRGQGTPGTEAFF; cdr3_nt: TGTGCCTGGAGCCGGGGACAAGGGACCCCGGGGACTGAAGCTTTCTTT; d_call: NA; v_call: TRBV30; j_call: TRBJ1-1; clone_size: NA